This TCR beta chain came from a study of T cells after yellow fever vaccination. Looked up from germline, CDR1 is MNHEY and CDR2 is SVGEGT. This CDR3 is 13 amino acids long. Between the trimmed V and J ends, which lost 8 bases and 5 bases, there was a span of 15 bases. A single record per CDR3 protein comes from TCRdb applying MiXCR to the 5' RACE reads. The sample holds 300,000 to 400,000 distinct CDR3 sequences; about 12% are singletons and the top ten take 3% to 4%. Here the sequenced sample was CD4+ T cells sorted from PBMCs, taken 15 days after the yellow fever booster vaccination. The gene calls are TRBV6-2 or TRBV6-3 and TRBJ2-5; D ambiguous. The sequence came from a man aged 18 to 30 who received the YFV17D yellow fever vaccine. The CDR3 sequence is CASSPGVFETQYF. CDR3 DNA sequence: TGTGCCAGCTCCCCGGGCGTGTTTGAGACCCAGTACTTC.